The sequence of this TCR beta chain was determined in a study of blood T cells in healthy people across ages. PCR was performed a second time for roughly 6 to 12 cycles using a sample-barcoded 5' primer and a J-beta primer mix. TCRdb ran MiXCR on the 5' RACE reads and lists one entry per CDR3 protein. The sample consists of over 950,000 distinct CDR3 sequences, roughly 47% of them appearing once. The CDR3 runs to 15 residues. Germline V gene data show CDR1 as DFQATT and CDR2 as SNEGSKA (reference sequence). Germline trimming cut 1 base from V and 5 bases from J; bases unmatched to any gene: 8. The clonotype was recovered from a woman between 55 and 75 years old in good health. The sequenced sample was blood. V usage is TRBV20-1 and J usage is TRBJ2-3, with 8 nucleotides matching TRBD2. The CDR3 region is CSARGRVAGGDTQYF. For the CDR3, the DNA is TGCAGTGCTAGAGGGCGGGTGGCGGGAGGAGATACGCAGTATTTT.